This record covers a single T cell receptor beta chain. Its antigen is as yet unknown. CDR1 is MRHNA, CDR2 SNTAGT, per germline. This CDR3 has 13 residues. V dropped 9 bases and J dropped 3; count of bases not matched to a gene: 5. The data derive from a study of post-analysis software for immune sequencing data. Study details: Disease trajectories encompassed relapsing-remitting, secondary progressive and progressive-relapsing multiple sclerosis.

Built from TCR beta cDNA, the libraries had unique molecular identifiers in them. Each sample of about 0.9 to 10 million input T cells yielded 500,000 or so cDNA molecules, so each molecule approximated one T cell. TCRdb ran MiXCR on the PCR reads and lists one entry per CDR3 protein. The top ten clones hold approximately 5.4% of a sample with more than 450,000 distinct CDR3 sequences, 30% to 40% of them seen once. The study's findings and limits: Compared against controls, patients with multiple sclerosis displayed significantly lower normalized Chao1 diversity. Batch-matched samples strongly co-clustered by F measure. Several TRBV segments (TRBV5-6, TRBV5-1 and TRBV20-1 among them) occurred more frequently in patients than in controls.

This TCR was recovered from a girl aged 2 to 17 with multiple sclerosis. The specimen was blood. This chain connects TRBV6-4 to TRBJ2-7; 10 bases are a match to TRBD1. CDR3 nucleotide sequence: TGTGCCAGTTTGGACAGGGGGGACTACGAGCAGTACTTC. It specifies CASLDRGDYEQYF.